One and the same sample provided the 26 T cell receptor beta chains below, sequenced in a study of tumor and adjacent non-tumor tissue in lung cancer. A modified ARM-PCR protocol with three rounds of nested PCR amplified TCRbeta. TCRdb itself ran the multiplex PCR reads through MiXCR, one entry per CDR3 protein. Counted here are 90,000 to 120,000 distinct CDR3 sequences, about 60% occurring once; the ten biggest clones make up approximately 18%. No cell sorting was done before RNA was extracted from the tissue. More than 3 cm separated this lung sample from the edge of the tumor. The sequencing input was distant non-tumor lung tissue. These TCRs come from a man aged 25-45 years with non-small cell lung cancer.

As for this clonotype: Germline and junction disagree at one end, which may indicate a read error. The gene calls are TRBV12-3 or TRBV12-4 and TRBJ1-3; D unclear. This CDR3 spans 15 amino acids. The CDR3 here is CASSSLAGAGNAIYF. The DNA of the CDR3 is TGTGCCAGCAGCTCCCTGGCGGGAGCTGGAAACGCCATATATTTT.

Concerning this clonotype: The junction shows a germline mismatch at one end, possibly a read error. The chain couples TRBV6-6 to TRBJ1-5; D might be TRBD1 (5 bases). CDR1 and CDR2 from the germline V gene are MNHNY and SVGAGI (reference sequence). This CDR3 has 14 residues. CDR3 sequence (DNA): TGTCTCAGCACGGCAAGACAGAACAATCAGCCCCAGCACTTT. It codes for CLSTARQNNQPQHF.

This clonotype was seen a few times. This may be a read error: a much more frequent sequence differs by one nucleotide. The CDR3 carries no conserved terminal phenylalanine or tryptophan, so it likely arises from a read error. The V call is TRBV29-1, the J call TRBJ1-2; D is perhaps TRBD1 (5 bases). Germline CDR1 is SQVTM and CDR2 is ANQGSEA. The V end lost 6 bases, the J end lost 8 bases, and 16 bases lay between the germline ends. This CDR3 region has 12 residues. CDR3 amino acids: CSVETSGLGYTS. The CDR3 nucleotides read TGCAGCGTCGAAACTTCAGGGCTCGGCTACACCTCC.

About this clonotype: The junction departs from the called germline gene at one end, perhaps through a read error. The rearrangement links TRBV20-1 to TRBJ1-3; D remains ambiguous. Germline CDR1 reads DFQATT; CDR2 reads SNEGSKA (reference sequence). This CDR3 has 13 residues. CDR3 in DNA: TGCGGTGCTAAGCAACAGTCTGGATACACCGTATATTTT. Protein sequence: CGAKQQSGYTVYF.

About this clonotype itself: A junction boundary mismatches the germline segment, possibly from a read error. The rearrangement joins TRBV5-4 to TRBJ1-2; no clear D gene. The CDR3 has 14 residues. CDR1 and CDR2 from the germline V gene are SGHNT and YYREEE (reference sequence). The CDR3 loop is CDSSLVDPEYGYTF. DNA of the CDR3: TGTGACAGCAGCTTGGTCGACCCCGAATATGGCTACACCTTC.

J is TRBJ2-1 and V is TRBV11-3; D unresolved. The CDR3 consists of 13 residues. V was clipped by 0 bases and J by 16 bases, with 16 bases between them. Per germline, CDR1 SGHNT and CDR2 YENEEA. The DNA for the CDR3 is TGTGCCAGCAGCTTAGATCTGGGTTCCGAGTACTTCTTC. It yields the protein CASSLDLGSEYFF.

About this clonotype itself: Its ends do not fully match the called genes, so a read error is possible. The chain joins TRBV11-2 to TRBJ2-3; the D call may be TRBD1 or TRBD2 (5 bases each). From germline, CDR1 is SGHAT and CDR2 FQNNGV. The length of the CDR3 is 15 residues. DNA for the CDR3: TGTGCAAGCAGCTTAGGGGCCTTGCGGGCGGATACGCAGTATTTT. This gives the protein CASSLGALRADTQYF.

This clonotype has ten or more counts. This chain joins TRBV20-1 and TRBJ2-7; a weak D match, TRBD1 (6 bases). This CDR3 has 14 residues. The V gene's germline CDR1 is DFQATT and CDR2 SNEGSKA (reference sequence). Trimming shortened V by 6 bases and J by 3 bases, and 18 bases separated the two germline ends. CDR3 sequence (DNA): TGCAGTGCGTTCAAGGGGACACTTAGCTACGAGCAGTACTTC. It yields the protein CSAFKGTLSYEQYF.

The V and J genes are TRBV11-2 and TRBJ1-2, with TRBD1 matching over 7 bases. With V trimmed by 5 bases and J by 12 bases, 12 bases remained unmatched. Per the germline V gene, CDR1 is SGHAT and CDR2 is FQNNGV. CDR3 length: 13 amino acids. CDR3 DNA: TGTGCCAGCAGCCGAACAGGGGCCTATGACCACACCTTC. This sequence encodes CASSRTGAYDHTF.

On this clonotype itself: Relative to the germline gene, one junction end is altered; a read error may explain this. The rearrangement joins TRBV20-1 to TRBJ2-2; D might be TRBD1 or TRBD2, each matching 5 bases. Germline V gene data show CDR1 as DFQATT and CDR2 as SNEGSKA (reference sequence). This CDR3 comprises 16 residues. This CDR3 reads CSARDKIGVSTGVLFF. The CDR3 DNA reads TGCAGTGCTAGAGATAAGATAGGGGTAAGCACCGGGGTGCTGTTTTTT.

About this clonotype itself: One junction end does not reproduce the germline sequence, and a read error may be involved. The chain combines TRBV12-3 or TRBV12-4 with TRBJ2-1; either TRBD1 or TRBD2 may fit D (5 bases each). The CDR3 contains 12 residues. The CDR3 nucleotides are TGTGCCAGCAGTTTCGGGATAGGGGAGCAGTTTTTC. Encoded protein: CASSFGIGEQFF.

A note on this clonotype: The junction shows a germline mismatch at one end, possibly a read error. The CDR3 loop is CASSQDGSGAGTDTQYF. CDR3 DNA sequence: TGTGCCAGCAGCCAAGATGGGAGCGGGGCTGGCACAGATACGCAGTATTTT. The chain links TRBV4-3 to TRBJ2-3, with 7 bases lining up with TRBD2. This CDR3 contains 17 residues. Per the germline V gene, CDR1 is LGHNA and CDR2 is YSLEER.

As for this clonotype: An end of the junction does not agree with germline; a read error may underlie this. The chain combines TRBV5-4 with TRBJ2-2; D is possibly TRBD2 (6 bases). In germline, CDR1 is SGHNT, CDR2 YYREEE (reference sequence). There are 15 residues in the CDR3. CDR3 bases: TGTGTCAGCAGCTGGGGGGACGGACCGGCCGGGGAGCTGTTTTTT. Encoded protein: CVSSWGDGPAGELFF.

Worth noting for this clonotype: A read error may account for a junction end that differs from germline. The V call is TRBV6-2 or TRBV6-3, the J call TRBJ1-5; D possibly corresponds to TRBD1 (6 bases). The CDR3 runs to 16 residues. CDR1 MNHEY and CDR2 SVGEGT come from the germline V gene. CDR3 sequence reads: CASRPGTRLGKQPQHF. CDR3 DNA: TGTGCCAGCCGGCCCGGGACAAGGCTTGGCAAACAGCCCCAGCATTTT.

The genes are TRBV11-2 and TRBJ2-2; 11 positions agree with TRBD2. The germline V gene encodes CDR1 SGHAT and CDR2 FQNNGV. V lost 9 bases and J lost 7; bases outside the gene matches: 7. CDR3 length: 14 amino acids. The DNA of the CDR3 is TGTGCCAGTAGGGTTAGCGGGGGGGTCGGGGAGCTGTTTTTT. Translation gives CASRVSGGVGELFF.

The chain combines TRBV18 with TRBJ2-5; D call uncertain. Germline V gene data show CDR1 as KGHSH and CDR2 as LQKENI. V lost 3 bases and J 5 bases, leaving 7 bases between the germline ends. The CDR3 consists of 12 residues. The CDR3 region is CASSPFLETQYF. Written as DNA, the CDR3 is TGTGCCAGCTCACCCTTCTTGGAGACCCAGTACTTC.

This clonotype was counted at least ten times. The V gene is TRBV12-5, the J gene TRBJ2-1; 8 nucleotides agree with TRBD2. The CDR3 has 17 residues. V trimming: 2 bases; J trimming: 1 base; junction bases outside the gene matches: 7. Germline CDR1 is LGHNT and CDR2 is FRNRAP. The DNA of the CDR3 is TGTGCTAGTGGTTTGCCGCCCGGGGGGGGTTCCTACAATGAGCAGTTCTTC. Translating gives CASGLPPGGGSYNEQFF. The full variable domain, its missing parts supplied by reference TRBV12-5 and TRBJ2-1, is DARVTQTPRHKVTEMGQEVTMRCQPILGHNTVFWYRQTMMQGLELLAYFRNRAPLDDSGMPKDRFSAEMPDATLATLKIQPSEPRDSAVYFCASGLPPGGGSYNEQFFGPGTRLTVL.

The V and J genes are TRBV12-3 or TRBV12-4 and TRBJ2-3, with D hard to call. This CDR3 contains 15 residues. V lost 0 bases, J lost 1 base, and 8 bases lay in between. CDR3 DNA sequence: TGTGCCAGCAGTTTAGCGGAAGGGTGCACAGATACGCAGTATTTT. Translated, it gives CASSLAEGCTDTQYF.

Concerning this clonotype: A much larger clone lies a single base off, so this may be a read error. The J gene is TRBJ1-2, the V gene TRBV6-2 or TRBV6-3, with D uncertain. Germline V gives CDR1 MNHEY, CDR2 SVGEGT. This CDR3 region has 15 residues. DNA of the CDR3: TGTGCCGGCAGTTCCAACCTCCGAGGCCCCCATGGCTACACCTTC. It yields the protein CAGSSNLRGPHGYTF.

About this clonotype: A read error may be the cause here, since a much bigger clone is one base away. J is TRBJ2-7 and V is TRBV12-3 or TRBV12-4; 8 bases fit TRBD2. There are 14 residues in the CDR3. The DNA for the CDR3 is TGTGCCAGCACTTTAGCGGGAAAGAGTTACGAGCAGTGCTTC. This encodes CASTLAGKSYEQCF.

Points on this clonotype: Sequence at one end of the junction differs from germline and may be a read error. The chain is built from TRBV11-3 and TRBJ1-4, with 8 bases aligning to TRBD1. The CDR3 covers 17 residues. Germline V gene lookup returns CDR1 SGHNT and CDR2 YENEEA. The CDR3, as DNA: TGTGTCAGCAGCTCATGGACAGGGAGTCCACTTAATAAAAAACTGTTTTTT. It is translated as CVSSSWTGSPLNKKLFF.

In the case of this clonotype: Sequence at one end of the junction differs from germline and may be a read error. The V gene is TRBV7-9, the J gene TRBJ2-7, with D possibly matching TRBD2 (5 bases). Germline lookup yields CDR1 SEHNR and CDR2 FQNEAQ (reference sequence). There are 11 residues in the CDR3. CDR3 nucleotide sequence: TGTGCCTGCAGCGCGACGGGAGAGCAGTACTTC. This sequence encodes CACSATGEQYF. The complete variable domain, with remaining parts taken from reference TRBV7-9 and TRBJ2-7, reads DTGVSQNPRHKITKRGQNVTFRCDPISEHNRLYWYRQTLGQGPEFLTYFQNEAQLEKSRLLSDRFSAERPKGSFSTLEIQRTEQGDSAMYLCACSATGEQYFGPGTRLTVT.

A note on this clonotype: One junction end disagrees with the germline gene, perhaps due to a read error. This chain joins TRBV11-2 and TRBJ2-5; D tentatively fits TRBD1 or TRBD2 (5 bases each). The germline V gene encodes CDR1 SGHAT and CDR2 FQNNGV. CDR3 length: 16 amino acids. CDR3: CVSSLEAGTPEETQYF. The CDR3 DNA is TGTGTCAGCAGCTTGGAAGCAGGGACCCCGGAGGAGACCCAGTACTTC.

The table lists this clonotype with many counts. CDR3 residues: CSAGAAGELFF. In DNA, the CDR3 is TGCAGTGCCGGGGCGGCCGGGGAGCTGTTTTTT. The genes are TRBV20-1 and TRBJ2-2; D tentatively reads TRBD1 or TRBD2 (5 bases each). The V gene's germline CDR1 is DFQATT and CDR2 SNEGSKA (reference sequence). The CDR3 spans 11 residues. Trimming shortened V by 6 bases and J by 6 bases, and 8 bases separated the two germline ends.

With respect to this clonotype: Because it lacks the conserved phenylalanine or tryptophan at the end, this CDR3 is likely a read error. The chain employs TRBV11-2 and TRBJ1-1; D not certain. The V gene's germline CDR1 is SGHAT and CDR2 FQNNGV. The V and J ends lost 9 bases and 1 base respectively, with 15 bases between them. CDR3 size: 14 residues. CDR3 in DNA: TGTGCCAGTAGCAGAGGACGGGGGAACACTGAAGCTTTCCTT. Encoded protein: CASSRGRGNTEAFL.

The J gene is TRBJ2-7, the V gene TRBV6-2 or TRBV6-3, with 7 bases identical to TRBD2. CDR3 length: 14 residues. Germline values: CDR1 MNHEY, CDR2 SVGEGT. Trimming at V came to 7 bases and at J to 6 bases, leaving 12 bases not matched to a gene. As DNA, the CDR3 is TGTGCCAGCAACCCAAGTGAAAGCGGGACCGAGCAGTACTTC. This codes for CASNPSESGTEQYF.